The clone carrying this TCR beta chain turned up a few times. The antigen is undetermined. The sample comes from a study of T-cell memory formation after mild COVID-19. General study results and limits: The finding that pre-infection memory included some responding clones suggested that cross-reactive memory joined.

Germline CDR1 MNHNS, CDR2 SASEGT. The CDR3 is 16 amino acids. The V and J ends lost 4 bases and 2 bases, in that order; junction bases with no gene match: 5. MiXCR, applied by TCRdb to the 5' RACE reads, yields one record per CDR3 protein. The table includes approximately 300,000 distinct CDR3 sequences, 19% detected once. This clonotype was obtained from a young man who had mild COVID-19 (a few samples of this study predate the infection). Cell type and time point are not known. This chain uses TRBV6-1 with TRBJ1-5, with 10 bases that match TRBD1. Sequencing was carried out using PBMCs or a T cell subset sorted from them (not recorded which). The CDR3 region has the DNA TGTGCCAGCAGTGTCACCGGGACAGGGGGCAATCAGCCCCAGCATTTT. This translates into CASSVTGTGGNQPQHF.